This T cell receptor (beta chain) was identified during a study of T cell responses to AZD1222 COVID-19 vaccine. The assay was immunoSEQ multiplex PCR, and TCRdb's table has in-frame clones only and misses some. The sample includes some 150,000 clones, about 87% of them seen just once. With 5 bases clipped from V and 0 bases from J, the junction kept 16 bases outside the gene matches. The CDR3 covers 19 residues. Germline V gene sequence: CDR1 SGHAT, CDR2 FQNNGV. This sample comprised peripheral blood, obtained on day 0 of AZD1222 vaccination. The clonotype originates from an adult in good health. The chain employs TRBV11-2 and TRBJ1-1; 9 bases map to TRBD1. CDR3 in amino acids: CASSPRDRDFLDMNTEAFF. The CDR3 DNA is TGTGCCAGCAGCCCCCGGGACAGGGACTTTCTTGATATGAACACTGAAGCTTTCTTT.